This record looks at one T cell receptor (beta chain) sequence and its context. Produced via immunoSEQ multiplex PCR; TCRdb's table is partial and in-frame only. The sample records 150,000 to 200,000 clones, 85% to 90% being singletons. These data come from a study of blood T cell repertoires in COVID-19. The J segment lost 2 bases and the V segment lost 0 bases, leaving 9 bases of the junction unmatched. The CDR3 consists of 17 residues. Germline V gene sequence: CDR1 LGHDT, CDR2 YNNKEL (reference sequence). This chain links TRBV3-1 (or the pseudogene TRBV3-2) with TRBJ2-7; 8 bases line up with TRBD1. This receptor was identified in a woman aged 40 to 49 in a cohort exposed to, infected with or recovered from COVID-19 (not recorded which). The sequenced material came from PBMCs or T cells enriched from blood (not recorded which). The CDR3 nucleotides read TGTGCCAGCAGCCAAGATCGGCAGGGGGCGATCGCCTACGAGCAGTACTTC. This codes for CASSQDRQGAIAYEQYF.